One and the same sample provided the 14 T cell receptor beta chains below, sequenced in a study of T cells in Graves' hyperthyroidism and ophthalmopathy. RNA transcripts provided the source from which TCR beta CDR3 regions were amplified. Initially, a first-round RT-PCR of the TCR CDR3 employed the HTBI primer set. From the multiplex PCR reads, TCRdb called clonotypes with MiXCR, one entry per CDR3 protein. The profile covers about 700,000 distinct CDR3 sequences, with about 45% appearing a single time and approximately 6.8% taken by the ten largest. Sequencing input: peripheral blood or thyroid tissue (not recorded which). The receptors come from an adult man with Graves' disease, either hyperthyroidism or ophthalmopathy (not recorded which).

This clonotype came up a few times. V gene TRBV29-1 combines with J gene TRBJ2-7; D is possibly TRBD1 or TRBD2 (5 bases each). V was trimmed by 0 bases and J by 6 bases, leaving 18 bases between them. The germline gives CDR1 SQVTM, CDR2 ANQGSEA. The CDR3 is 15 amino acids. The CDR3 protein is CSVEDPGQLRGEQYF. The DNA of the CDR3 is TGCAGCGTTGAAGATCCGGGGCAGTTGAGAGGCGAGCAGTACTTC.

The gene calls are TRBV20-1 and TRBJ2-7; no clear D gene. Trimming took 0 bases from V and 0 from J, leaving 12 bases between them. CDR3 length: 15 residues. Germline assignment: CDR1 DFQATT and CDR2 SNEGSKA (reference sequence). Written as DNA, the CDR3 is TGCAGTGCTAGAGATGACCGCACCCTCTCCTACGAGCAGTACTTC. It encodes CSARDDRTLSYEQYF.

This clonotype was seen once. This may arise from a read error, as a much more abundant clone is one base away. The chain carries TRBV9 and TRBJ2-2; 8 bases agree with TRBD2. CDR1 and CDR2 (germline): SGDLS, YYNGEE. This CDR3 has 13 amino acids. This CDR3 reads CASSGRVSGELSF. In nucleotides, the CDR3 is TGTGCCAGCAGCGGCAGGGTTAGCGGGGAGCTGTCTTTT. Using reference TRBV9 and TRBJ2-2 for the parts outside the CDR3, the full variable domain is DSGVTQTPKHLITATGQRVTLRCSPRSGDLSVYWYQQSLDQGLQFLIQYYNGEERAKGNILERFSAQQFPDLHSELNLSSLELGDSALYFCASSGRVSGELSFGEGSRLTVL.

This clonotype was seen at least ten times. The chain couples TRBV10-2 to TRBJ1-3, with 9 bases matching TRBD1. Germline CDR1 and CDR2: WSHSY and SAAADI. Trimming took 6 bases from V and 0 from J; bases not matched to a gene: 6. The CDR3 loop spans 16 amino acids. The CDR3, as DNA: TGCGCCAGCAGCCACAGGGGGCCGAGCTCTGGAAACACCATATATTTT. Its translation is CASSHRGPSSGNTIYF.

The CDR3 coding sequence is TGCGCCAGCAGCTTGGCAGGGGCGAGGAATCAGCCCCAGCATTTT. It is translated as CASSLAGARNQPQHF. The chain combines TRBV5-1 with TRBJ1-5, with D perhaps matching TRBD1 (6 bases). The germline gives CDR1 SGHRS, CDR2 YFSETQ. This CDR3 comprises 15 residues. V was trimmed by 0 bases and J by 4 bases, leaving 11 bases between them.

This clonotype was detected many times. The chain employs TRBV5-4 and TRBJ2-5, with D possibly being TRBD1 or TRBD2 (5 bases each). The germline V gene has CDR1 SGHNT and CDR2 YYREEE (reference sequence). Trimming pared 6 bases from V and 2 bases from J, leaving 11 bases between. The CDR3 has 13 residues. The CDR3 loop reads CASNRGVQETQYF. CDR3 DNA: TGTGCCAGCAATAGGGGAGTTCAAGAGACCCAGTACTTC.

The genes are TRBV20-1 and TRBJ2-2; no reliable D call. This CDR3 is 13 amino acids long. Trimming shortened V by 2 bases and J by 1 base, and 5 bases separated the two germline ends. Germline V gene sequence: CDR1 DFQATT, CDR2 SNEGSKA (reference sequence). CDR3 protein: CSARWENTGELFF. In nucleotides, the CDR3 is TGCAGTGCTAGATGGGAGAACACCGGGGAGCTGTTTTTT.

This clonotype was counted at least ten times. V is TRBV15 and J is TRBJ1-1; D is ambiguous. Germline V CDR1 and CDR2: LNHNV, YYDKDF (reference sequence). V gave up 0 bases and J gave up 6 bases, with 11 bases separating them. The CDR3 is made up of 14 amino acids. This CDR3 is CATSRDIVGPEAFF. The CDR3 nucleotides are TGTGCCACCAGCAGAGATATAGTGGGCCCTGAAGCTTTCTTT.

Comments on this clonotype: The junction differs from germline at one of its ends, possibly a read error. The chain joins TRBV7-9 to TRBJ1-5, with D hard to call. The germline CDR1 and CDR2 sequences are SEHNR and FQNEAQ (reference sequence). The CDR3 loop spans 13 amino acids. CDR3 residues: CASSLGLNRPQHF. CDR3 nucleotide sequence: TGTGCCAGCAGCTTAGGACTAAATCGGCCCCAGCATTTT.

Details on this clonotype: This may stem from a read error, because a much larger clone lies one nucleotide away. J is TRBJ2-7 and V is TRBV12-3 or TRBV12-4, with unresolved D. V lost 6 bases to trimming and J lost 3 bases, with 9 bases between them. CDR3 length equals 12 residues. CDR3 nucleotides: TGTGCCAGCAGACCGACTCACTACGAGCAGTACTTC. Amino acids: CASRPTHYEQYF.

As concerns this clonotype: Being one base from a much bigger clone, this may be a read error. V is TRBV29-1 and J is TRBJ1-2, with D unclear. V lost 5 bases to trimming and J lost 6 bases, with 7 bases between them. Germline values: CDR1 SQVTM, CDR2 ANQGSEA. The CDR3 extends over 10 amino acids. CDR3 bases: TGCAGCGTTTCTGCGGATGGCTACACCTTC. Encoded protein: CSVSADGYTF.

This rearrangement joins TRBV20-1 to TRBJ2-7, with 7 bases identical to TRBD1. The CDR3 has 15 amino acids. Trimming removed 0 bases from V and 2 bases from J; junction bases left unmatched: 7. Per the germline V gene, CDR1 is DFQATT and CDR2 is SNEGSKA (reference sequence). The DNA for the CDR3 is TGCAGTGCTAGAGATGGGGACAGCGTAACCTACGAGCAGTACTTC. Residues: CSARDGDSVTYEQYF.

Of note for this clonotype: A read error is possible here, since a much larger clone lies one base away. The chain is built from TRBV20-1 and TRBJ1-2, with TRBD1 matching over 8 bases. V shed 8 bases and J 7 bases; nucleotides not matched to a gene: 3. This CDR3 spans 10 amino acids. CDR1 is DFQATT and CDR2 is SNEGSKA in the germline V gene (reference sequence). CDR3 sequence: CSPGGRGYTF. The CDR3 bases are TGCAGTCCAGGGGGCCGTGGCTACACCTTC.

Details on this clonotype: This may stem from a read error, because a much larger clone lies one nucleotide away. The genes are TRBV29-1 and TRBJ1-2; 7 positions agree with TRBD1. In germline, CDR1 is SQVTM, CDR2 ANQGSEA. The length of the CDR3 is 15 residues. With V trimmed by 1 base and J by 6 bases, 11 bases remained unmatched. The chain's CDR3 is CSVEGPQTGKDGYTF. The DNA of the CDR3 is TGCAGCGTTGAAGGTCCCCAGACAGGGAAAGATGGCTACACCTTC.